Listed here are 20 T cell receptor beta chains from one sample, sequenced in a study of blood T cell repertoires in COVID-19. TCRdb keeps only in-frame clones here, not all; method: immunoSEQ multiplex PCR. The table has approximately 86,000 clones, roughly 80% seen once; the top ten hold roughly 3.2%. Material: peripheral blood. The receptors shown here come from a man aged 50 or older with acute or convalescent COVID-19.

The rearrangement links TRBV14 to TRBJ1-2; 7 positions match TRBD1. This CDR3 is built from 15 residues. The ends lost 7 bases at V and 7 bases at J; junction bases unmatched: 15. Germline CDR1 and CDR2: SGHDN and FVKESK. The CDR3 DNA follows: TGTGCCAGCACCCCAACCGGCGCCTCAGGGGGTGGCTACACCTTC. Its translation: CASTPTGASGGGYTF. Drawing the rest from reference TRBV14 and TRBJ1-2, the complete variable domain is EAGVTQFPSHSVIEKGQTVTLRCDPISGHDNLYWYRRVMGKEIKFLLHFVKESKQDESGMPNNRFLAERTGGTYSTLKVQPAELEDSGVYFCASTPTGASGGGYTFGSGTRLTVV.

With regard to this clone: The sample has other DNA sequences that encode this CDR3 too. The DNA for the CDR3 is TGTGCCAGCAGCTTGGGACGGGATAATTCACCCCTCCACTTT. This encodes CASSLGRDNSPLHF. J is TRBJ1-6 and V is TRBV5-4; D is uncertain. CDR3 length: 14 residues. The germline V gene encodes CDR1 SGHNT and CDR2 YYREEE (reference sequence). With 0 bases removed from V and 5 bases from J, the gap between germline ends came to 6 bases.

The rearrangement uses TRBV28 and TRBJ2-7; TRBD2 might be the D (6 bases). CDR3 length: 14 amino acids. The ends were cut back, 1 base at V and 3 bases at J, with 10 bases in the middle. Germline V gives CDR1 MDHEN, CDR2 SYDVKM. The CDR3: CASSLFTAGYEQYF. The CDR3 DNA reads TGTGCCAGCAGTTTATTCACAGCGGGCTACGAGCAGTACTTC.

The chain links TRBV9 to TRBJ2-1; possibly TRBD2 for D (7 bases). The CDR3 extends over 13 amino acids. V lost 3 bases, J lost 8 bases, and 12 bases lay in between. Germline V lookup: CDR1 SGDLS, CDR2 YYNGEE. The chain's CDR3 is CASSAGEGDEQFF. The CDR3 region has the DNA TGTGCCAGCAGCGCAGGGGAGGGGGATGAGCAGTTCTTC. The variable domain in full, completed from reference TRBV9 and TRBJ2-1, reads DSGVTQTPKHLITATGQRVTLRCSPRSGDLSVYWYQQSLDQGLQFLIQYYNGEERAKGNILERFSAQQFPDLHSELNLSSLELGDSALYFCASSAGEGDEQFFGPGTRLTVL.

V gene TRBV19 combines with J gene TRBJ1-2, with 11 bases fitting TRBD1. Per the germline V gene, CDR1 is LNHDA and CDR2 is SQIVND (reference sequence). The CDR3 runs 16 residues. The J segment lost 5 bases and the V segment lost 5 bases, leaving 10 bases of the junction unmatched. CDR3 in amino acids: CASSLLSGTGGYGYTF. CDR3 DNA sequence: TGTGCCAGTAGTCTCCTTTCGGGGACAGGGGGATATGGCTACACCTTC.

This clone was picked up one time. The chain uses TRBV18 and TRBJ2-7; 8 bases map to TRBD1. The germline V gene has CDR1 KGHSH and CDR2 LQKENI. CDR3 size: 15 residues. The trim removed 5 bases at V and 6 bases at J, leaving 12 bases unmatched. DNA of the CDR3: TGTGCCAGCTCAGCAGCCCTTACAGGGACAGGCGAGCAGTACTTC. Translated: CASSAALTGTGEQYF.

This clone occurred once. The chain carries TRBV11-1 and TRBJ2-3; D possibly corresponds to TRBD2 (7 bases). CDR1 is SGHAT, CDR2 FQDESV, per germline (reference sequence). Between the trimmed V and J ends, which lost 2 bases and 3 bases, there was a span of 15 bases. The length of the CDR3 is 16 residues. DNA for the CDR3: TGTGCCAGCAGCTTACGACGGGGGGCATTTACAGATACGCAGTATTTT. It codes for CASSLRRGAFTDTQYF. Looking up the rest from reference TRBV11-1 and TRBJ2-3 gives the full variable domain: EAEVAQSPRYKITEKSQAVAFWCDPISGHATLYWYRQILGQGPELLVQFQDESVVDDSQLPKDRFSAERLKGVDSTLKIQPAELGDSAMYLCASSLRRGAFTDTQYFGPGTRLTVL.

The V call is TRBV27, the J call TRBJ2-5, with 9 bases lining up with TRBD1. CDR3 length: 13 amino acids. CDR1 is MNHEY and CDR2 is SMNVEV in the germline V gene (reference sequence). V lost 8 bases and J lost 4; bases outside the gene matches: 5. CDR3 protein: CASGNRGRETQYF. The DNA of the CDR3 is TGTGCCAGCGGTAACAGGGGGCGAGAGACCCAGTACTTC.

The chain recombines TRBV19 with TRBJ1-5; D gene ambiguous. Germline CDR1 is LNHDA and CDR2 is SQIVND (reference sequence). The CDR3 runs 14 residues. Trimming pared 3 bases from V and 1 base from J, leaving 7 bases between. DNA for the CDR3: TGTGCCAGTAGTATTTCGGGGAGCAATCAGCCCCAGCATTTT. Amino acids: CASSISGSNQPQHF. The full variable domain, its missing parts supplied by reference TRBV19 and TRBJ1-5, is DGGITQSPKYLFRKEGQNVTLSCEQNLNHDAMYWYRQDPGQGLRLIYYSQIVNDFQKGDIAEGYSVSREKKESFPLTVTSAQKNPTAFYLCASSISGSNQPQHFGDGTRLSIL.

The chain recombines TRBV28 with TRBJ2-7; D possibly corresponds to TRBD1 (6 bases). Germline V gene sequence: CDR1 MDHEN, CDR2 SYDVKM. V shed 7 bases and J shed 5 bases, with 18 bases lying between them. The length of the CDR3 is 14 residues. Written as DNA, the CDR3 is TGTGCCAGCAATTCCGGGACAATCGAGGACGAGCAGTACTTC. Translated, it gives CASNSGTIEDEQYF.

The gene calls are TRBV5-4 and TRBJ2-7, with TRBD1 identical over 8 bases. Germline CDR1 and CDR2: SGHNT and YYREEE (reference sequence). The CDR3 extends over 15 amino acids. The V segment lost 3 bases and the J segment 5 bases; nucleotides outside the gene matches: 10. CDR3 DNA sequence: TGTGCCAGCAGCTCCAAGACAGGGGCCGGCAACGAGCAGTACTTC. Translating gives CASSSKTGAGNEQYF.

This clone was found once. The chain carries TRBV29-1 and TRBJ1-2; D might be TRBD1 (6 bases). The CDR3 has 12 residues. The V gene's germline CDR1 is SQVTM and CDR2 ANQGSEA. CDR3 coding DNA: TGCGGACTTTACCAGGGGAATAGTGGCTACACCTTC. Encoded protein: CGLYQGNSGYTF.

The V and J genes are TRBV10-2 and TRBJ2-4, with D perhaps matching TRBD2 (6 bases). The CDR3 spans 14 residues. Trimming removed 6 bases from V and 1 base from J, with 10 bases in between. The germline gives CDR1 WSHSY, CDR2 SAAADI. The CDR3 region is CASSSGLAKNIQYF. The CDR3 DNA follows: TGCGCCAGCAGCAGCGGGCTTGCCAAAAACATTCAGTACTTC.

The gene calls are TRBV13 and TRBJ1-2, with D possibly TRBD1 on 6 matching bases. The CDR3 loop spans 13 amino acids. V lost 5 bases to trimming and J lost 3 bases, with 10 bases between them. The germline CDR1 and CDR2 sequences are PRHDT and FYEKMQ (reference sequence). As DNA, the CDR3 is TGTGCCAGCAGCCAAGGGACATACTATGGCTACACCTTC. It encodes CASSQGTYYGYTF.

This chain links TRBV18 with TRBJ2-7; D might be TRBD2 (7 bases). Germline CDR1 is KGHSH and CDR2 is LQKENI. Trimming removed 0 bases at V and 3 bases at J, with 12 bases between. There are 15 residues in the CDR3. The CDR3 DNA follows: TGTGCCAGCTCACCACCGGCGGGGGCGGACTACGAGCAGTACTTC. It encodes CASSPPAGADYEQYF.

The V gene is TRBV28, the J gene TRBJ1-2, with D unclear. In germline, CDR1 is MDHEN, CDR2 SYDVKM. The CDR3 is 12 amino acids. The ends were cut back, 4 bases at V and 8 bases at J, with 11 bases in the middle. CDR3 coding DNA: TGTGCCAGCAGTTCCGAGGAGGACGGCTACACCTTC. It yields the protein CASSSEEDGYTF.

The V call is TRBV10-2, the J call TRBJ2-3, with TRBD1 as a possible D gene (6 bases). The CDR3 is made up of 12 amino acids. The ends were cut back, 4 bases at V and 6 bases at J, with 8 bases in the middle. Per the germline V gene, CDR1 is WSHSY and CDR2 is SAAADI. The CDR3 nucleotides are TGCGCCAGCAGTGTCCAGGGGGATACGCAGTATTTT. It is translated as CASSVQGDTQYF.

The chain employs TRBV5-6 and TRBJ2-3; TRBD1 might be the D (6 bases). Germline CDR1 and CDR2: SGHDT and YYEEEE. The CDR3 covers 12 residues. Trimming pared 7 bases from V and 6 bases from J, leaving 12 bases between. The CDR3 nucleotides are TGTGCCAGCGGCAAAAGGGGGGATACGCAGTATTTT. It codes for CASGKRGDTQYF.

This sequence joins TRBV7-3 and TRBJ2-1; TRBD1 matches 12 bases. Germline-derived CDR1 and CDR2 are SGHTA and FQGTGA. V shed 8 bases, J shed 7 bases, and the junction held 3 bases outside the gene matches. The CDR3 is 13 amino acids. CDR3 amino acids: CASGTGGANEQFF. The CDR3 coding sequence is TGTGCCAGCGGGACAGGGGGCGCGAATGAGCAGTTCTTC.

The CDR3 coding sequence is TGTGCCAGCAGCTTGGGGGGAGACACCATATATTTT. This translates into CASSLGGDTIYF. The gene calls are TRBV13 and TRBJ1-3, with D perhaps TRBD1 (5 bases). Germline V gene lookup returns CDR1 PRHDT and CDR2 FYEKMQ (reference sequence). The CDR3 is 12 amino acids. V lost 3 bases and J 8 bases, leaving 8 bases between the germline ends.